This TCR beta chain stems from a study of response to subunit inactivated influenza vaccine (dated by TCRdb to the late 2010s). For the wider study: Deep quantitative T cell receptor repertoire profiling was used in the study to track responses to a trivalent subunit inactivated influenza vaccine.

For CDR1 and CDR2, the germline V gene (reference sequence) lists MNHEY and SMNVEV. Deletion took 6 bases off V and 1 base off J, with a span of 13 bases between the germline ends. CDR3 length: 14 amino acids, cysteine to phenylalanine. This entry keeps only the CDR3 DNA: 42 bases, framed from base 1. The meaning of the sample's time point label: 45 days after influenza vaccine administration. The library was built by means of RT-PCR. Sequencing relied on an Illumina HiSeq 2500. TCRdb reran the public reads through fastp at Q25 and MiXCR, keeping productive beta chains. Entries that share a CDR3 protein sequence are merged under the most common genes and DNA. This sample holds about 480,000 distinct CDR3 sequences; 11% were observed only once. Over 9.5% of the sample comes from the top ten. Points on this clonotype: What this receptor recognizes is not known. No qualities accompany the bases; no much larger clone lies one base away.

Points the paper makes about the study in general: It was suggested by the authors that each seasonal influenza vaccination may recruit only a limited number of new T cells.

The receptor's source is a man aged 45-60 years who received an inactivated influenza vaccine. Donor details come from another sample of the same person, matched by shared clones. The source material was PBMCs from blood, sampled 35 to 45 days after vaccination. Here the chain combines TRBV27 and TRBJ2-7; the D gene lacks a confident call. The DNA is as follows: TGTGCCAGCAGAACGACACTGAGATCCTACGAGCAGTACTTC. Its product reads: CASRTTLRSYEQYF.